Detailed here is one T cell receptor (beta chain). Its specificity is unknown. These data are taken from a study of vaccination and CD4 T cells after COVID-19. The study sequenced cultured CD4+ T cell DNA using the Oncomine TCR Beta short-read assay. It was from cultured CD4+ T cells that genomic DNA was extracted. Via MiXCR, TCRdb re-called the PCR reads, giving one row per CDR3 protein. The table records around 19,000 distinct CDR3 sequences, roughly 43% of them present only once. The CDR3 is made up of 15 amino acids. Germline CDR1 reads SGHRS; CDR2 reads YFSETQ. V was cut by 1 base and J by 5 bases, with 15 bases left in between. This sample's treatment: approximately nine-day PBMC culture with coronavirus spike peptide pools or control peptides (ViraFEST assay).

This specimen was CD4+ T cells from blood, cultured in vitro, taken before SARS-CoV-2 vaccination. This TCR came from a human donor who had recovered from COVID-19. The chain uses TRBV5-1 and TRBJ1-1; tentatively, D is TRBD1 (5 bases). The CDR3 here is CASSLYGREDTEAFF. The DNA of the CDR3 is TGCGCCAGCAGCTTGTATGGCAGGGAGGATACTGAAGCTTTCTTT.